These 30 T cell receptor beta chains came from one sample sequenced in a study of T-cell reconstitution after alpha-beta-depleted transplantation in children. TCRbeta library construction was performed incorporating unique molecular identifiers. TCRdb analysed the PCR reads with MiXCR anew, one entry per CDR3 protein. The sample contains 90,000 to 100,000 distinct CDR3 sequences, 23% of which appear only once. The source material was PBMCs, sampled before TCRalphabeta/CD19-depleted stem cell transplant. These receptors came from a boy aged 2 to 10 with acute lymphoblastic leukemia, due to receive a stem cell transplant.

The table lists this clonotype with many counts. The gene calls are TRBV10-2 and TRBJ2-5, with 13 bases matching TRBD2. The CDR3 is made up of 14 amino acids. Germline assignment: CDR1 WSHSY and CDR2 SAAADI. J was trimmed by 5 bases and V by 6 bases; bases with no gene match: 3. CDR3 nucleotides: TGCGCCAGCAGCGGACTAGCGGGAGTGGAGACCCAGTACTTC. Its translation is CASSGLAGVETQYF.

This clonotype was detected only a few times. The chain carries TRBV20-1 and TRBJ2-2, with D tentatively TRBD1 (6 bases). The CDR3 has 16 amino acids. The V end was cut by 2 bases, the J end by 2 bases, with 15 bases between. Germline values: CDR1 DFQATT, CDR2 SNEGSKA (reference sequence). Here the CDR3 DNA reads TGCAGTGCTAGAAACGTTATGACAGGAAACACCGGGGAGCTGTTTTTT. Translating gives CSARNVMTGNTGELFF.

On this clonotype itself: An end of the junction differs from the germline gene, which may be a read error. The chain uses TRBV4-2 and TRBJ2-1; 8 bases agree with TRBD1. CDR1 LGHNA and CDR2 YNFKEQ come from the germline V gene. The CDR3 is 16 residues long. CDR3 DNA sequence: TGTGCCATCAGCCCCAGGACAGGGAATAGGTACAATGAGCAGTTCTTC. Amino acid sequence: CAISPRTGNRYNEQFF.

As to this clonotype: One end of the junction varies from germline; a read error may be responsible. V usage is TRBV14 and J usage is TRBJ2-1; tentative D call: TRBD2 (6 bases). CDR3 length: 16 residues. In germline, CDR1 is SGHDN, CDR2 FVKESK. The CDR3 DNA follows: TGTGCCAGCAGCCAAGGTCGCGGAGGGACTTACAATGAGAAGTTCTTC. It encodes CASSQGRGGTYNEKFF. Variable domain in full (rest from reference TRBV14 and TRBJ2-1): EAGVTQFPSHSVIEKGQTVTLRCDPISGHDNLYWYRRVMGKEIKFLLHFVKESKQDESGMPNNRFLAERTGGTYSTLKVQPAELEDSGVYFCASSQGRGGTYNEKFFGPGTRLTVL.

This clonotype was detected ten times or more. The chain recombines TRBV5-1 with TRBJ2-3, with 11 positions matching TRBD2. The germline CDR1 and CDR2 sequences are SGHRS and YFSETQ. The CDR3 runs to 15 residues. V dropped 2 bases and J dropped 3; count of bases not matched to a gene: 2. CDR3 coding DNA: TGCGCCAGCAGCTTCGGGACTAGCGGAACAGATACGCAGTATTTT. It specifies CASSFGTSGTDTQYF. Looking up the rest from reference TRBV5-1 and TRBJ2-3 gives the full variable domain: KAGVTQTPRYLIKTRGQQVTLSCSPISGHRSVSWYQQTPGQGLQFLFEYFSETQRNKGNFPGRFSGRQFSNSRSEMNVSTLELGDSALYLCASSFGTSGTDTQYFGPGTRLTVL.

The rearrangement joins TRBV28 to TRBJ2-1; weak D call: TRBD1 (6 bases). CDR1 is MDHEN and CDR2 is SYDVKM in the germline V gene. The CDR3 loop spans 17 amino acids. Trimming stripped 6 bases from V and 0 bases from J, with 18 bases between. The CDR3 spells CASRGDTLLGSYNEQFF. Written as DNA, the CDR3 is TGTGCCAGCAGGGGGGACACTCTCTTGGGCTCCTACAATGAGCAGTTCTTC.

This rearrangement joins TRBV5-8 to TRBJ2-7, with D tentatively TRBD1 (6 bases). Germline values: CDR1 SGHTS, CDR2 YDEGEE. CDR3 size: 14 residues. V was shortened by 7 bases and J by 2 bases, with 16 bases between the two germline ends. CDR3 DNA: TGTGCCAGCGCGGACAGCCCTATAACCTACGAGCAGTACTTC. It yields the protein CASADSPITYEQYF.

V gene TRBV7-9 combines with J gene TRBJ2-5, with D perhaps TRBD1 (5 bases). The V end was cut by 5 bases, the J end by 4 bases, with 8 bases between. The CDR3 covers 12 residues. Germline loops: CDR1 SEHNR, CDR2 FQNEAQ (reference sequence). CDR3 DNA sequence: TGTGCCAGCAGCCAGGGCCTAGAGACCCAGTACTTC. It specifies CASSQGLETQYF.

This clonotype was counted a few times. This chain joins TRBV7-8 and TRBJ2-2; D is unclear. The CDR3 runs 12 residues. V was pared by 5 bases and J by 7 bases, with 8 bases between. Germline CDR1 and CDR2: SGHVS and FQNEAQ. The CDR3 region is CASSGHGGELFF. CDR3 DNA: TGTGCCAGCAGCGGTCATGGCGGGGAGCTGTTTTTT.

The count of this clonotype is one. The J gene is TRBJ2-1, the V gene TRBV6-2 or TRBV6-3; D ambiguous. This CDR3 spans 12 amino acids. Looked up from germline, CDR1 is MNHEY and CDR2 is SVGEGT. The germline V and J ends were trimmed by 5 bases and 8 bases, with 10 bases remaining between them. The CDR3 DNA reads as TGTGCCAGCAGTCTAGTGGTGCATGAGCAGTTCTTC. Amino acids: CASSLVVHEQFF.

This sequence joins TRBV30 and TRBJ2-1; possible D gene TRBD2, 5 bases. Between the trimmed V and J ends, which lost 4 bases and 4 bases, there was a span of 17 bases. Germline CDR1 reads GTSNPN; CDR2 reads SVGIG (reference sequence). The CDR3 contains 15 residues. The CDR3 protein is CAWTPRGLEYNEQFF. The CDR3 DNA reads TGTGCCTGGACCCCTCGAGGACTGGAATACAATGAGCAGTTCTTC.

This clonotype was detected only a few times. The chain uses TRBV20-1 and TRBJ2-5; D may match TRBD1 or TRBD2 (5 bases each). The CDR3 has 14 residues. The germline CDR1 and CDR2 sequences are DFQATT and SNEGSKA (reference sequence). Trimming left V 0 bases short and J 3 bases short, with 11 bases between. The CDR3 bases are TGCAGTGCTAGAGAGGGACGTCGGAAAGAGACCCAGTACTTC. Protein: CSAREGRRKETQYF.

This clonotype has a count of ten or more. This chain joins TRBV4-1 and TRBJ2-3, with a tentative D call TRBD2 (5 bases). V was shortened by 4 bases and J by 0 bases, with 17 bases between the two germline ends. CDR1 and CDR2 (germline): MGHRA, YSYEKL. The CDR3 contains 17 residues. The CDR3 reads CASSLRYGGGSTDTQYF. The CDR3 bases are TGCGCCAGCAGCCTGAGATACGGCGGCGGGAGCACAGATACGCAGTATTTT.

The chain carries TRBV28 and TRBJ2-7; unclear D gene. V lost 6 bases and J 2 bases, leaving 17 bases between the germline ends. Germline V gives CDR1 MDHEN, CDR2 SYDVKM. The CDR3 runs to 15 residues. CDR3 nucleotides: TGTGCCAGCAGCTCGCCCCCGGGCCTTCCCTACGAGCAGTACTTC. Amino acids: CASSSPPGLPYEQYF.

V usage is TRBV10-3 and J usage is TRBJ2-1, with D perhaps TRBD2 (6 bases). The CDR3 consists of 15 residues. Germline values: CDR1 ENHRY, CDR2 SYGVKD. Trimming took off 10 bases at V and 7 bases at J, with 23 bases between the two ends. Written as DNA, the CDR3 is TGTGCCAGCTACCCGGAGGGGCCAAGGACGAATGAGCAGTTCTTC. The encoded protein is CASYPEGPRTNEQFF.

The gene calls are TRBV5-1 and TRBJ1-1; possibly TRBD1 for D (6 bases). CDR1 is SGHRS, CDR2 YFSETQ, per germline. CDR3 length equals 14 residues. The V gene lost 5 bases and the J gene lost 6 bases, with 17 bases spanning the gap. The DNA of the CDR3 is TGCGCCAGCAGACAGGTGACAGGATCCCCTGAAGCTTTCTTT. Translated, it gives CASRQVTGSPEAFF.

V gene TRBV6-1 combines with J gene TRBJ2-1; TRBD1 aligns across 9 bases. The J segment lost 8 bases and the V segment lost 7 bases, leaving 15 bases of the junction unmatched. Germline V gene lookup returns CDR1 MNHNS and CDR2 SASEGT. The CDR3 has 16 amino acids. CDR3 DNA sequence: TGTGCCAGCACCCTACAGTGGGGACAGGGCTTCGATGAGCAGTTCTTC. Translation gives CASTLQWGQGFDEQFF.

This clonotype came up a few times. The chain joins TRBV5-1 to TRBJ2-1; 7 bases agree with TRBD2. The CDR3 length is 16 residues. Looked up from germline, CDR1 is SGHRS and CDR2 is YFSETQ. V lost 0 bases and J lost 12; bases outside the gene matches: 15. The CDR3 sequence is CASSLGASGGAWGQFF. CDR3 coding DNA: TGCGCCAGCAGCTTGGGAGCTAGCGGAGGGGCCTGGGGGCAGTTCTTC.

This clonotype has a single count. V usage is TRBV20-1 and J usage is TRBJ1-2, with 10 bases lining up with TRBD1. This CDR3 comprises 13 residues. Per germline, CDR1 DFQATT and CDR2 SNEGSKA (reference sequence). V was clipped by 5 bases and J by 5 bases; unmatched bases: 5. CDR3 loop: CSALTGGGYGYTF. CDR3 DNA: TGCAGTGCTCTGACAGGGGGCGGGTATGGCTACACCTTC.

The chain couples TRBV28 to TRBJ2-4; 10 bases agree with TRBD1. With 5 bases clipped from V and 3 bases from J, the junction kept 10 bases outside the gene matches. The germline CDR1 and CDR2 sequences are MDHEN and SYDVKM. The CDR3 spans 17 residues. The CDR3 bases are TGTGCCAGCAGTCCTCTTTGGGACAGGGGAGGCAAAAACATTCAGTACTTC. This translates into CASSPLWDRGGKNIQYF. Variable domain in full (rest from reference TRBV28 and TRBJ2-4): DVKVTQSSRYLVKRTGEKVFLECVQDMDHENMFWYRQDPGLGLRLIYFSYDVKMKEKGDIPEGYSVSREKKERFSLILESASTNQTSMYLCASSPLWDRGGKNIQYFGAGTRLSVL.

V is TRBV28 and J is TRBJ2-7; 8 bases match TRBD2. This CDR3 is 19 amino acids long. V lost 5 bases, J lost 0 bases, and 18 bases stayed unmatched. Germline assignment: CDR1 MDHEN and CDR2 SYDVKM. In DNA form, the CDR3 reads TGTGCCAGCAGTCCGACCGCGGTGCTTGGACTAGCCCCCTCCTACGAGCAGTACTTC. It yields the protein CASSPTAVLGLAPSYEQYF.

V is TRBV7-8 and J is TRBJ1-2, with a weak D call TRBD1 (5 bases). The germline V gene encodes CDR1 SGHVS and CDR2 FQNEAQ. The ends were cut back, 4 bases at V and 3 bases at J, with 12 bases in the middle. This CDR3 spans 14 amino acids. The CDR3: CASSSLQEYYGYTF. The CDR3 DNA reads as TGTGCCAGCAGCTCCTTACAGGAATACTATGGCTACACCTTC.

The sample holds many counts of this clonotype. The rearrangement links TRBV11-2 to TRBJ2-3, with 10 bases matching TRBD2. CDR3 length: 18 amino acids. Germline CDR1 reads SGHAT; CDR2 reads FQNNGV. Unmatched junction bases numbered 9, after V lost 3 bases and J lost 0 bases. The CDR3 loop reads CASSFRALAGASTDTQYF. The CDR3 region has the DNA TGTGCCAGCAGCTTTCGGGCCCTAGCGGGGGCTAGCACAGATACGCAGTATTTT. The variable domain in full, completed from reference TRBV11-2 and TRBJ2-3, reads EAGVAQSPRYKIIEKRQSVAFWCNPISGHATLYWYQQILGQGPKLLIQFQNNGVVDDSQLPKDRFSAERLKGVDSTLKIQPAKLEDSAVYLCASSFRALAGASTDTQYFGPGTRLTVL.

In its sample, this clonotype was seen many times. This chain links TRBV3-1 with TRBJ1-1, with D unresolved. The ends were cut back, 2 bases at V and 7 bases at J, with 11 bases in the middle. CDR3 length: 13 amino acids. Germline V gene sequence: CDR1 LGHDT, CDR2 YNNKEL (reference sequence). CDR3 sequence reads: CASSQMGEIEAFF. In DNA, the CDR3 is TGTGCCAGCAGCCAAATGGGTGAAATTGAAGCTTTCTTT.

This chain links TRBV29-1 with TRBJ1-5; D possibly corresponds to TRBD1 (5 bases). From germline, CDR1 is SQVTM and CDR2 ANQGSEA. With 7 bases removed from V and 8 bases from J, the gap between germline ends came to 18 bases. The CDR3 loop spans 13 amino acids. The CDR3 loop is CSARDSPLEPQHF. CDR3 in DNA: TGCAGCGCCCGTGACAGCCCCTTGGAGCCCCAGCATTTT.

The rearrangement joins TRBV28 to TRBJ2-5, with D perhaps matching TRBD2 (6 bases). V lost 3 bases, J lost 2 bases, and 19 bases lay in between. CDR3 size: 17 residues. Per the germline V gene, CDR1 is MDHEN and CDR2 is SYDVKM. DNA of the CDR3: TGTGCCAGCAGTTTCGGCCCCCCGGGACTTTTGCAAGAGACCCAGTACTTC. This gives the protein CASSFGPPGLLQETQYF.

This chain joins TRBV4-3 and TRBJ1-1; D unresolved. Germline lookup yields CDR1 LGHNA and CDR2 YSLEER. V lost 1 base to trimming and J lost 11 bases, with 14 bases between them. The CDR3 extends over 13 amino acids. CDR3 DNA: TGCGCCAGCAGCCAAGGGGGATGGCAGCGGGCTTTCTTT. The encoded protein is CASSQGGWQRAFF.

This clonotype was detected many times. The chain couples TRBV28 to TRBJ2-7; no reliable D call. V lost 6 bases and J 3 bases, leaving 15 bases between the germline ends. The germline CDR1 and CDR2 sequences are MDHEN and SYDVKM. The CDR3 length is 14 residues. The DNA for the CDR3 is TGTGCCAGCAGGTCAGACCGCAATTACTACGAGCAGTACTTC. Its protein product is CASRSDRNYYEQYF.

The chain uses TRBV7-2 and TRBJ2-7; 9 bases are shared with TRBD1. After removal of 3 bases from V and 1 base from J, the junction contained 7 bases not matched to a gene. CDR1 and CDR2 from the germline V gene are SGHTA and FQGNSA. The CDR3 runs 16 residues. CDR3 protein: CASSLVTTGGSYEQYF. The CDR3 DNA reads TGTGCCAGCAGCTTGGTGACGACAGGGGGATCCTACGAGCAGTACTTC.

CDR3 DNA: TGCAGTGCTAGAACCGGGGTCAGTATCGACGAGCAGTACTTC. Its translation is CSARTGVSIDEQYF. The chain employs TRBV20-1 and TRBJ2-7; a weak D match, TRBD2 (5 bases). The CDR3 totals 14 residues. V lost 2 bases, J lost 5 bases, and 16 bases lay in between. The germline V gene has CDR1 DFQATT and CDR2 SNEGSKA (reference sequence).